This T cell receptor beta chain was profiled in a study of blood T cell repertoires in COVID-19. Germline V gives CDR1 MDHEN, CDR2 SYDVKM. V lost 3 bases to trimming and J lost 8 bases; unmatched junction nucleotides: 10. The CDR3 is 15 amino acids. Profiled with immunoSEQ multiplex PCR; TCRdb holds only in-frame clones, not every one. This table holds more than 65,000 clones, roughly 80% found once. The material sequenced was peripheral blood. This TCR was recovered from a woman aged 50 to 65 with acute or convalescent COVID-19. J is TRBJ2-1 and V is TRBV28; TRBD2 aligns across 7 bases. The CDR3 DNA is TGTGCCAGCAGTTTTCTATCTAGCGGAAGACATGAGCAGTTCTTC. Encoded protein: CASSFLSSGRHEQFF.